This record concerns one TCR beta chain sequence. The data stem from a study of blood T cell repertoires in COVID-19. Background on the study: T cells, B-cell-depleted T cells, or PBMCs provided the cDNA or gDNA that served as material.

CDR1 is LNHDA and CDR2 is SQIVND in the germline V gene (reference sequence). There are 15 residues in the CDR3. Losses at the gene ends were 6 bases for V and 1 base for J; bases not matched to a gene: 6. In the original workflow: The assay estimated nucleated cells by amplifying reference gene primers. Repertoires were generated with immunoSEQ multiplex PCR, while TCRdb's copy carries only in-frame clones and drops some. V, J and clone size reflect that table, while D and trimming were determined from the DNA. The sample shows a few hundred thousand clones, 70% to 90% of them seen only once. Material for sequencing was PBMCs or T cells enriched from blood (not recorded which). V usage is TRBV19 and J usage is TRBJ2-3, with TRBD2 identical over 8 bases. This receptor was identified in a woman aged 30 to 39 who had recovered from COVID-19. The CDR3 DNA reads as TGTGCCAGTAGCCCGGGGGGGGCCCGCACAGATACGCAGTATTTT. Residues: CASSPGGARTDTQYF. The whole variable domain, filled in from reference TRBV19 and TRBJ2-3, reads DGGITQSPKYLFRKEGQNVTLSCEQNLNHDAMYWYRQDPGQGLRLIYYSQIVNDFQKGDIAEGYSVSREKKESFPLTVTSAQKNPTAFYLCASSPGGARTDTQYFGPGTRLTVL.